These 3 T cell receptor beta chains were sequenced from one sample in a study of blood T cell repertoires in COVID-19. Profiled with immunoSEQ multiplex PCR; TCRdb holds only in-frame clones, not every one. The repertoire holds about 270,000 clones, with more than 70% as singletons. The sequenced sample consisted of peripheral blood. These receptors were taken from a woman between 45 and 60 years old with acute or convalescent COVID-19.

This chain links TRBV5-4 with TRBJ2-2, with 9 positions matching TRBD2. CDR3 length: 15 amino acids. Germline-derived CDR1 and CDR2 are SGHNT and YYREEE (reference sequence). The trim removed 4 bases at V and 4 bases at J, leaving 5 bases unmatched. CDR3 nucleotides: TGTGCCAGCAGCACCAGCGGGAGGATCACCGGGGAGCTGTTTTTT. Translation: CASSTSGRITGELFF.

The chain links TRBV30 to TRBJ2-3; D call uncertain. CDR1 is GTSNPN, CDR2 SVGIG, per germline (reference sequence). Trimming removed 1 base from V and 4 bases from J, with 9 bases in between. This CDR3 has 13 residues. CDR3 DNA sequence: TGTGCCTGGAGTGGGGTGGGCGCAGATACGCAGTATTTT. It translates to CAWSGVGADTQYF.

The CDR3 nucleotides are TGTGCCAGCAGCGCGTACTACAATGAGCAGTTCTTC. Amino acid sequence: CASSAYYNEQFF. This chain connects TRBV7-2 to TRBJ2-1; D is undetermined. Per germline, CDR1 SGHTA and CDR2 FQGNSA. The CDR3 extends over 12 amino acids. V was trimmed by 5 bases and J by 3 bases, leaving 5 bases between them.